This T cell receptor beta chain stems from a study of radiotherapy plus CTLA-4 blockade in lung cancer. Turning to the study itself: Of the patients, 18% showed objective responses and about 30% attained disease control. Study findings and constraints: Reports identified early blood T cell clone dynamics, with interferon-beta, as the best response predictor. Expansion of tumor-derived TCR clones was observed in blood after radiotherapy plus ipilimumab.

Treatment of patients with chemo-refractory metastatic non-small-cell lung cancer consisted of focal radiation plus CTLA-4 blockade with ipilimumab. Points on this clone: Its matching antigen is unknown.

Profiled with immunoSEQ multiplex PCR; TCRdb holds only in-frame clones, not every one. The sample consists of approximately 52,000 clones, roughly 77% of them appearing once. Sequenced here: peripheral blood, sampled from a patient treated with radiotherapy plus ipilimumab. The origin of this receptor is a human donor with non-small cell lung cancer who had a complete response to radiotherapy plus ipilimumab.

The CDR3 DNA reads TGTGCCAGCAGCCCCGTGAACTATGGCTACACCTTC. It encodes CASSPVNYGYTF. This chain connects TRBV11-2 to TRBJ1-2; no reliable D call. The germline V and J ends were trimmed by 5 bases and 2 bases, with 6 bases remaining between them. There are 12 residues in the CDR3. Germline CDR1 SGHAT, CDR2 FQNNGV.